Each of the 30 T cell receptor beta chains below was sequenced from the same sample in a study of tumor-infiltrating lymphocytes in primary liver carcinoma. They got blood RNA out of unsorted whole blood and also pulled out germline DNA. Making TCR beta cDNA involved approximately 510 ng total RNA and a constant-region primer. Slightly modified ARM-PCR with three nested multiplex PCR rounds yielded TCR beta libraries. Use of TRBV1-TRBV30 forward primers with a C-beta reverse primer characterized the first two PCR rounds, which lasted 10 cycles each. Using its own MiXCR run on the multiplex PCR reads, TCRdb lists one record per CDR3 protein. The repertoire holds 300,000 to 400,000 distinct CDR3 sequences, about two thirds seen once, with about 6.5% in the top ten. Material for sequencing was peripheral blood. The source of these receptors is a middle-aged man with primary liver carcinoma and hepatitis B virus infection.

Worth noting for this clonotype: The junction does not match germline at one end; this may be a read error. This chain joins TRBV5-1 and TRBJ2-3; TRBD2 agrees at 7 bases. Germline lookup yields CDR1 SGHRS and CDR2 YFSETQ. This CDR3 has 15 residues. This CDR3 reads CPSSWSGAGTDTQYF. Here the CDR3 DNA reads TGCCCCAGCAGCTGGAGCGGGGCCGGCACAGATACGCAGTATTTT. Together with reference TRBV5-1 and TRBJ2-3, the CDR3 gives the full variable domain: KAGVTQTPRYLIKTRGQQVTLSCSPISGHRSVSWYQQTPGQGLQFLFEYFSETQRNKGNFPGRFSGRQFSNSRSEMNVSTLELGDSALYLCPSSWSGAGTDTQYFGPGTRLTVL.

For this clonotype: At one end the junction does not follow the germline gene, possibly because of a read error. The CDR3 sequence: CTRSVRQGAAGELFF. DNA for the CDR3: TGTACCAGGAGCGTAAGACAGGGGGCGGCCGGGGAGCTGTTTTTT. The gene calls are TRBV11-2 and TRBJ2-2; 10 bases line up with TRBD1. Germline V gene data show CDR1 as SGHAT and CDR2 as FQNNGV. The CDR3 contains 15 residues.

The gene calls are TRBV5-1 and TRBJ2-1; 7 bases fit TRBD1. The ends lost 4 bases at V and 8 bases at J; junction bases unmatched: 18. CDR3 length: 17 residues. Germline loops: CDR1 SGHRS, CDR2 YFSETQ. CDR3: CASSTNFRGYPLDEQFF. The CDR3, as DNA: TGCGCCAGCAGCACAAACTTCAGGGGGTACCCCTTGGATGAGCAGTTCTTC.

The V call is TRBV28, the J call TRBJ2-7; TRBD1 agrees at 7 bases. V shed 6 bases, J shed 8 bases, and the junction held 7 bases outside the gene matches. Germline values: CDR1 MDHEN, CDR2 SYDVKM. This CDR3 is built from 12 residues. The CDR3 coding sequence is TGTGCCAGCAGCCGACAGGGTATTCAGCAGTACTTC. It translates to CASSRQGIQQYF.

This clonotype has a single count. Relative to the germline gene, one junction end is altered; a read error may explain this. The rearrangement links TRBV11-2 to TRBJ2-1; D unresolved. The CDR3 loop spans 12 amino acids. Germline assignment: CDR1 SGHAT and CDR2 FQNNGV. In nucleotides, the CDR3 is TGTGCCAGTAGCAAGACTCGTAATGAGCTGTTTTTC. Protein: CASSKTRNELFF.

This rearrangement joins TRBV7-3 to TRBJ1-6; 9 bases are shared with TRBD1. Unmatched junction bases numbered 6, after V lost 5 bases and J lost 7 bases. Per germline, CDR1 SGHTA and CDR2 FQGTGA. This CDR3 region has 15 residues. CDR3 loop: CASSKGGQGNSPLHF. CDR3 nucleotide sequence: TGTGCCAGCAGCAAGGGGGGACAGGGAAATTCACCCCTCCACTTT.

This clonotype has ten or more counts. The chain links TRBV10-3 to TRBJ2-5, with 11 nucleotides matching TRBD2. The CDR3 loop spans 15 amino acids. Trimming took 5 bases from V and 5 from J; bases not matched to a gene: 7. The germline V gene has CDR1 ENHRY and CDR2 SYGVKD. CDR3 bases: TGTGCCATCAGTCGGGCTAGCGGGGGGACGGAGACCCAGTACTTC. Amino acids: CAISRASGGTETQYF.

Worth noting for this clonotype: At one boundary the junction diverges from the germline segment, which might be a read error. V and J are TRBV4-2 and TRBJ2-3, with TRBD2 matching over 11 bases. Germline values: CDR1 LGHNA, CDR2 YNFKEQ. This CDR3 contains 15 residues. The CDR3 loop is CASSQLAGGADTRYF. CDR3 in DNA: TGTGCCAGCAGCCAACTAGCGGGAGGAGCAGATACGCGGTATTTT.

This clonotype was picked up a small number of times. The chain couples TRBV10-2 to TRBJ2-7; 7 nucleotides align to TRBD2. The CDR3 is 14 amino acids. Unmatched junction bases numbered 10, after V lost 6 bases and J lost 5 bases. From germline, CDR1 is WSHSY and CDR2 SAAADI. CDR3 bases: TGCGCCAGCAGGATAGCGGGCCCCCTCGACGAGCAGTACTTC. Translation gives CASRIAGPLDEQYF.

V gene TRBV11-2 combines with J gene TRBJ2-5; a weak D match, TRBD1 (6 bases). Germline V lookup: CDR1 SGHAT, CDR2 FQNNGV. This CDR3 region has 16 residues. The ends were cut back, 6 bases at V and 4 bases at J, with 21 bases in the middle. CDR3 sequence: CASSSDPRGGGETQYF. CDR3 nucleotides: TGTGCCAGCAGTTCAGACCCCAGGGGCGGAGGAGAGACCCAGTACTTC.

A few counts support this clonotype. The V gene is TRBV5-4, the J gene TRBJ2-5; 12 nucleotides align to TRBD1. Trimming at V came to 0 bases and at J to 4 bases, leaving 7 bases not matched to a gene. The CDR3 is made up of 17 amino acids. Per germline, CDR1 SGHNT and CDR2 YYREEE (reference sequence). CDR3 region: CASSLGRDRGRVETQYF. CDR3 bases: TGTGCCAGCAGCTTGGGACGGGACAGGGGGCGCGTAGAGACCCAGTACTTC.

Points on this clonotype: A much larger clone is a single base away; this may be a read error. The V call is TRBV6-5, the J call TRBJ1-1, with TRBD1 as a possible D gene (5 bases). Trimming pared 5 bases from V and 1 base from J, leaving 14 bases between. The CDR3 contains 15 residues. Germline CDR1 reads MNHEY; CDR2 reads SVGAGI. CDR3 residues: CASSHTGLQNTEAFF. The CDR3 DNA is TGTGCCAGCAGTCACACGGGACTCCAGAACACTGAAGCTTTCTTT.

This clonotype occurred once. A single base separates this from a much larger clone, so it may be a read error. V usage is TRBV29-1 and J usage is TRBJ2-2, with 8 bases lining up with TRBD2. CDR3 length equals 14 residues. The V and J ends lost 8 bases and 5 bases, in that order; junction bases with no gene match: 10. Germline CDR1 is SQVTM and CDR2 is ANQGSEA. CDR3 protein: CSLLPGGATGELFF. CDR3 in DNA: TGCAGCCTCCTCCCCGGGGGGGCGACCGGGGAGCTGTTTTTT.

In its sample, this clonotype was seen once. Sequence at one end of the junction differs from germline and may be a read error. This chain links TRBV6-1 with TRBJ2-5; D call uncertain. CDR3 length: 11 residues. Germline CDR1 reads MNHNS; CDR2 reads SASEGT. The CDR3 bases are TGTGCCAGCCGTATTCGTTGGACCCACTACTTC. Amino acids: CASRIRWTHYF.

In this sample, this clonotype turned up many times. This chain connects TRBV5-4 to TRBJ2-7; 7 bases are a match to TRBD1. Germline CDR1 is SGHNT and CDR2 is YYREEE (reference sequence). CDR3 length: 15 residues. V lost 0 bases and J lost 0; bases outside the gene matches: 3. CDR3 sequence reads: CASSLGQGVSYEQYF. CDR3 DNA: TGTGCCAGCAGCTTGGGGCAGGGGGTCTCCTACGAGCAGTACTTC.

Comments on this clonotype: Its ends do not fully match the called genes, so a read error is possible. The chain links TRBV11-2 to TRBJ1-1; possible D gene TRBD1, 5 bases. This CDR3 is 15 amino acids long. Germline loops: CDR1 SGHAT, CDR2 FQNNGV. The CDR3 region is CASSLWPGKVTEAFF. Here the CDR3 DNA reads TGTGCCAGTAGCTTATGGCCAGGGAAGGTCACTGAAGCTTTCTTT. The full variable domain, its missing parts supplied by reference TRBV11-2 and TRBJ1-1, is EAGVAQSPRYKIIEKRQSVAFWCNPISGHATLYWYQQILGQGPKLLIQFQNNGVVDDSQLPKDRFSAERLKGVDSTLKIQPAKLEDSAVYLCASSLWPGKVTEAFFGQGTRLTVV.

For this clonotype: This could be a read error, since a much larger clone is one nucleotide away. This sequence joins TRBV5-5 and TRBJ2-1; 7 positions match TRBD2. Germline assignment: CDR1 SGHKS and CDR2 YYEKEE (reference sequence). The CDR3 contains 14 residues. The CDR3 DNA reads as TGTGCCACCAGTTACAGCGGGGCATACAATGGGCAGTTCTTC. Protein: CATSYSGAYNGQFF.

Note on this clonotype: Germline is not matched at one junction end, which may reflect a read error. CDR3 DNA sequence: TGTGCCACCAGTGATCCTGGGACCTACGAGCAATACTTC. This encodes CATSDPGTYEQYF. The rearrangement uses TRBV24-1 and TRBJ2-7; tentatively, D is TRBD1 or TRBD2 (5 bases each). The CDR3 runs to 13 residues. Germline lookup yields CDR1 KGHDR and CDR2 SFDVKD.

Turning to this clonotype: The conserved phenylalanine or tryptophan is not found at the CDR3 terminus, so this likely reflects a read error. The rearrangement joins TRBV6-1 to TRBJ1-2; possible D gene TRBD1, 5 bases. The CDR3 contains 13 residues. Per germline, CDR1 MNHNS and CDR2 SASEGT. V was clipped by 7 bases and J by 8 bases, with 17 bases between them. Here the CDR3 reads CASIWAGSHGYTL. In DNA, the CDR3 is TGTGCCAGCATTTGGGCAGGGTCGCACGGCTACACCTTG.

Concerning this clonotype itself: A much larger clone differs from this one at a single base, so this may be a read error. This chain uses TRBV10-3 with TRBJ2-5, with a weak D call TRBD2 (6 bases). The CDR3 totals 15 residues. Trimming took 2 bases from V and 4 from J, leaving 14 bases between them. The germline V gene encodes CDR1 ENHRY and CDR2 SYGVKD. The CDR3 reads CAISETHQGGETQYF. The CDR3 DNA reads TGTGCCATCAGTGAGACCCACCAGGGAGGAGAGACCCAGTACTTC.

In its sample, this clonotype was seen once. A read error is possible here, since a much larger clone lies one base away. The chain is built from TRBV12-3 or TRBV12-4 and TRBJ2-2; the D gene is possibly TRBD1 (6 bases). V lost 5 bases and J lost 1, with 11 bases in between. The CDR3 has 15 amino acids. The CDR3 sequence: CASSLDSQNTGELFF. The CDR3 DNA follows: TGTGCCAGCAGTCTGGACAGCCAGAACACCGGGGAGCTGTTTTTT.

Concerning this clonotype itself: Germline is not matched at one junction end, which may reflect a read error. This chain joins TRBV19 and TRBJ1-1; D unresolved. CDR3 size: 13 residues. The germline gives CDR1 LNHDA, CDR2 SQIVND (reference sequence). CDR3 DNA: TGTGCCAGTAGTATGGATGGGAGAACTGAAGCTTTCTTC. This codes for CASSMDGRTEAFF.

The chain combines TRBV30 with TRBJ2-7; a possible D gene is TRBD2 (5 bases). Germline CDR1 GTSNPN, CDR2 SVGIG (reference sequence). The CDR3 loop spans 11 amino acids. Between the trimmed V and J ends, which lost 5 bases and 6 bases, there was a span of 11 bases. CDR3 sequence (DNA): TGTGCCTGGGGAGAGGGAACCGAGCAGTACTTC. It encodes CAWGEGTEQYF. Supplemented by reference TRBV30 and TRBJ2-7, the full variable domain reads SQTIHQWPATLVQPVGSPLSLECTVEGTSNPNLYWYRQAAGRGLQLLFYSVGIGQISSEVPQNLSASRPQDRQFILSSKKLLLSDSGFYLCAWGEGTEQYFGPGTRLTVT.

As regards this clonotype: This CDR3 is missing its conserved last phenylalanine or tryptophan, likely due to a read error. The rearrangement uses TRBV4-1 and TRBJ2-2, with a possible D match to TRBD2 (6 bases). The CDR3 is 15 amino acids. CDR1 is MGHRA, CDR2 YSYEKL, per germline. The CDR3 DNA sequence: TGCGCCGGCAGCCAAGTGGAGGGGTACACCGGGGAGCTGTTTCTT. It encodes CAGSQVEGYTGELFL.

Comment on this clonotype: An end of the junction does not agree with germline; a read error may underlie this. The genes are TRBV11-2 and TRBJ2-5; the D gene is possibly TRBD2 (6 bases). The germline CDR1 and CDR2 sequences are SGHAT and FQNNGV. The CDR3 is 15 amino acids. The CDR3 DNA reads as TGTACCAGCAGCATGAGACTAGAGGGGCGAGAGACCCAGTACTTC. This sequence encodes CTSSMRLEGRETQYF.

For this clonotype: One end of the junction is discordant with germline, which a read error may explain. CDR3 sequence reads: CACSLTVGNTIYF. In nucleotides, the CDR3 is TGTGCCTGCAGTCTGACAGTTGGAAACACCATATACTTT. The gene calls are TRBV12-3 or TRBV12-4 and TRBJ1-3; weak D call: TRBD1 (5 bases). The CDR3 sequence is 13 residues long.

This clonotype was counted a few times. The chain couples TRBV6-2 or TRBV6-3 to TRBJ1-3; D gene ambiguous. CDR1 is MNHEY, CDR2 SVGEGT, per germline. Trimming cost V 0 bases and J 2 bases, with 14 bases left between them. The CDR3 has 17 residues. This CDR3 reads CASSYSPDLNPGNTIYF. As DNA, the CDR3 is TGTGCCAGCAGTTACTCCCCAGACCTCAACCCTGGAAACACCATATATTTT.

V and J are TRBV28 and TRBJ1-2; D is ambiguous. Trimming cost V 5 bases and J 2 bases, with 9 bases left between them. The CDR3 is made up of 13 amino acids. Germline V lookup: CDR1 MDHEN, CDR2 SYDVKM. The CDR3 here is CASSEVRNYGYTF. CDR3 nucleotide sequence: TGTGCCAGCAGTGAGGTGAGGAACTATGGCTACACCTTC.

This clonotype was seen only a few times. The V and J genes are TRBV10-1 and TRBJ2-3; 9 bases are a match to TRBD2. Germline lookup yields CDR1 WNHNN and CDR2 SYGVQD (reference sequence). The trim removed 2 bases at V and 3 bases at J, leaving 0 bases unmatched. CDR3 size: 14 residues. The CDR3 protein is CASSETSGTDTQYF. DNA of the CDR3: TGCGCCAGCAGTGAGACTAGCGGGACAGATACGCAGTATTTT.

In regard to this clonotype: A read error is possible here, since a much larger clone lies one base away. This chain links TRBV12-3 or TRBV12-4 with TRBJ1-2; tentatively, D is TRBD1 (6 bases). The CDR3 covers 14 residues. The CDR3 loop is CASSLKAQGGGYIF. In DNA, the CDR3 is TGTGCCAGCAGTTTAAAGGCACAGGGCGGGGGCTACATCTTC.